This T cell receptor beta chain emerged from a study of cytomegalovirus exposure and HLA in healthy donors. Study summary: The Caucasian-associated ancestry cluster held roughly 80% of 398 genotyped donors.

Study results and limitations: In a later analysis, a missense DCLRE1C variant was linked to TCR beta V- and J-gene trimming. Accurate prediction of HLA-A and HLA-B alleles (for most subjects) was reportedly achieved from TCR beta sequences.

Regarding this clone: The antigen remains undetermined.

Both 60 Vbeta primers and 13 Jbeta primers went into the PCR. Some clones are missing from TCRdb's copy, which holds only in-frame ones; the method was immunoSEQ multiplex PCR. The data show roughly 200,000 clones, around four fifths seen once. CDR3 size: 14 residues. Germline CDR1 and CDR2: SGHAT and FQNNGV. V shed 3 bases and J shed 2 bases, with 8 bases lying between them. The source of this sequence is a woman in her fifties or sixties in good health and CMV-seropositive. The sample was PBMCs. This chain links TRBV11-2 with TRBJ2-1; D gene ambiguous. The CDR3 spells CASSFEVAYNEQFF. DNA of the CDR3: TGTGCCAGCAGCTTCGAGGTCGCCTACAATGAGCAGTTCTTC.